The 27 T cell receptor beta chains below all came from one sample that was sequenced in a study of blood T cell repertoires in COVID-19. Profiling relied on immunoSEQ multiplex PCR, and the TCRdb table lists in-frame clones only, not all of them. The sample comprises more than 250,000 clones, around 80% of which are singletons, and about 1.2% rests with the top ten. The sequencing input was peripheral blood. The receptors stem from a woman aged 45-65 years with acute or convalescent COVID-19.

The rearrangement uses TRBV5-1 and TRBJ2-5; 7 nucleotides align to TRBD1. The CDR3 extends over 14 amino acids. V shed 4 bases, J shed 5 bases, and the junction held 8 bases outside the gene matches. The germline CDR1 and CDR2 sequences are SGHRS and YFSETQ. CDR3 sequence: CASSTEGAQETQYF. The CDR3 DNA reads as TGCGCCAGCAGCACAGAGGGGGCGCAGGAGACCCAGTACTTC.

The chain recombines TRBV7-2 with TRBJ1-1; TRBD1 aligns across 10 bases. Looked up from germline, CDR1 is SGHTA and CDR2 is FQGNSA. This CDR3 is 14 amino acids long. After removal of 4 bases from V and 6 bases from J, the junction contained 5 bases not matched to a gene. The CDR3: CASSWDRGLPEAFF. CDR3 in DNA: TGTGCCAGCAGCTGGGACAGGGGTCTACCTGAAGCTTTCTTT.

This clone has just one count. The rearrangement uses TRBV5-6 and TRBJ2-1; D possibly corresponds to TRBD2 (5 bases). The V and J ends lost 4 bases and 6 bases respectively, with 17 bases between them. CDR3 length equals 15 residues. Germline CDR1 and CDR2: SGHDT and YYEEEE. CDR3 in amino acids: CASSVLQLATNEQFF. The CDR3 DNA is TGTGCCAGCAGCGTACTACAGCTAGCAACCAATGAGCAGTTCTTC.

The chain recombines TRBV6-1 with TRBJ1-5; TRBD1 matches at 11 bases. This CDR3 region has 17 residues. The germline CDR1 and CDR2 sequences are MNHNS and SASEGT. The J segment lost 2 bases and the V segment lost 1 base, leaving 4 bases of the junction unmatched. As DNA, the CDR3 is TGTGCCAGCAGTGAAGAAGGGGGACAGGGGGGCAATCAGCCCCAGCATTTT. It encodes CASSEEGGQGGNQPQHF.

This sequence joins TRBV5-1 and TRBJ2-1; D call uncertain. This CDR3 is built from 12 residues. Deletions cut 0 bases from V and 7 bases from J, with 5 bases between. The germline gives CDR1 SGHRS, CDR2 YFSETQ. CDR3 region: CASSLGQNEQFF. As DNA, the CDR3 is TGCGCCAGCAGCTTGGGACAAAATGAGCAGTTCTTC.

This rearrangement joins TRBV2 to TRBJ1-2, with a weak D call TRBD1 (5 bases). Germline assignment: CDR1 SNHLY and CDR2 FYNNEI. V was trimmed by 4 bases and J by 13 bases, leaving 16 bases between them. The CDR3 has 12 amino acids. CDR3 bases: TGTGCCAGCAGTGTGTGGGGCTCCACGAGCACCTTC. This translates into CASSVWGSTSTF.

This chain connects TRBV6-5 to TRBJ2-5, with a tentative D call TRBD1 (5 bases). The germline V and J ends were trimmed by 7 bases and 4 bases, with 10 bases remaining between them. CDR1 MNHEY and CDR2 SVGAGI come from the germline V gene. This CDR3 has 12 amino acids. The CDR3 is CASTPGAETQYF. The CDR3 nucleotides read TGTGCCAGCACCCCTGGGGCAGAGACCCAGTACTTC.

In its sample, this clone was seen a few times. The CDR3 coding sequence is TGTGCCAGCAGCACGGGACAGATGCAGTACTTC. Protein: CASSTGQMQYF. The chain couples TRBV6-2 or TRBV6-3 to TRBJ2-7; 7 bases fit TRBD1. Trimming at V came to 6 bases and at J to 9 bases, leaving 5 bases not matched to a gene. CDR1 and CDR2 from the germline V gene are MNHEY and SVGEGT. The CDR3 has 11 residues.

The J gene is TRBJ1-4, the V gene TRBV10-3; no clear D. With 6 bases removed from V and 2 bases from J, the gap between germline ends came to 13 bases. The CDR3 sequence is 15 residues long. Per the germline V gene, CDR1 is ENHRY and CDR2 is SYGVKD. This CDR3 is CAIRRGLGTNEKLFF. The CDR3 region has the DNA TGTGCCATCAGGCGTGGACTCGGGACTAATGAAAAACTGTTTTTT.

V gene TRBV11-3 combines with J gene TRBJ2-5; TRBD2 agrees at 9 bases. Per the germline V gene, CDR1 is SGHNT and CDR2 is YENEEA. CDR3 length: 14 amino acids. The J segment lost 5 bases and the V segment lost 1 base, leaving 2 bases of the junction unmatched. The CDR3 coding sequence is TGTGCCAGCAGCTTAGGCGGGGGGGCGGAGACCCAGTACTTC. Amino acid sequence: CASSLGGGAETQYF. Based on the CDR3 plus reference TRBV11-3 and TRBJ2-5, the full variable domain is EAGVVQSPRYKIIEKKQPVAFWCNPISGHNTLYWYLQNLGQGPELLIRYENEEAVDDSQLPKDRFSAERLKGVDSTLKIQPAELGDSAVYLCASSLGGGAETQYFGPGTRLLVL.

V and J are TRBV10-3 and TRBJ1-3; D is ambiguous. CDR1 is ENHRY and CDR2 is SYGVKD in the germline V gene. The CDR3 is 14 amino acids. V was trimmed by 3 bases and J by 4 bases, leaving 10 bases between them. The CDR3: CAISDQYRGNTIYF. The CDR3 bases are TGTGCCATCAGTGATCAGTACCGCGGAAACACCATATATTTT.

This chain links TRBV3-1 (or the pseudogene TRBV3-2) with TRBJ2-4; D remains ambiguous. Germline V gene data show CDR1 as LGHDT and CDR2 as YNNKEL (reference sequence). This CDR3 contains 13 residues. V lost 4 bases and J 2 bases, leaving 6 bases between the germline ends. CDR3 residues: CASSPSTKNIQYF. As DNA, the CDR3 is TGTGCCAGCAGCCCTTCTACCAAAAACATTCAGTACTTC.

This clone has only a few counts. The V call is TRBV29-1, the J call TRBJ2-2, with D tentatively TRBD2 (6 bases). CDR1 is SQVTM, CDR2 ANQGSEA, per germline. CDR3 length equals 13 residues. The V end was cut by 6 bases, the J end by 5 bases, with 13 bases between. The CDR3 DNA sequence: TGCAGCGTCGGCGGGGACTTTACCGGGGAGCTGTTTTTT. Protein sequence: CSVGGDFTGELFF.

The chain has TRBV3-1 (or the pseudogene TRBV3-2) and TRBJ2-5; D gene ambiguous. The V end was cut by 7 bases, the J end by 2 bases, with 11 bases between. The CDR3 is 13 residues long. From germline, CDR1 is LGHDT and CDR2 YNNKEL (reference sequence). The DNA of the CDR3 is TGTGCCAGCAAAGGCGGATCACAAGAGACCCAGTACTTC. This sequence encodes CASKGGSQETQYF.

The rearrangement joins TRBV28 to TRBJ1-1; D is perhaps TRBD1 (6 bases). The ends were cut back, 8 bases at V and 1 base at J, with 20 bases in the middle. The CDR3 loop spans 16 amino acids. Germline CDR1 reads MDHEN; CDR2 reads SYDVKM. The CDR3 protein is CASVGSTGIGNTEAFF. The CDR3 DNA reads TGTGCCAGCGTAGGCAGTACAGGGATAGGGAACACTGAAGCTTTCTTT.

J is TRBJ1-1 and V is TRBV2; D remains unclear. Germline assignment: CDR1 SNHLY and CDR2 FYNNEI. Trimming took off 5 bases at V and 0 bases at J, with 7 bases between the two ends. The CDR3 length is 13 residues. The chain's CDR3 is CASSQQLNTEAFF. Here the CDR3 DNA reads TGTGCCAGCAGTCAACAGTTGAACACTGAAGCTTTCTTT.

This chain's CDR3 is CASSFRLAGTTGELFF. CDR3 DNA sequence: TGTGCCAGCAGTTTCAGACTAGCGGGGACTACCGGGGAGCTGTTTTTT. The chain couples TRBV27 to TRBJ2-2; 11 bases line up with TRBD2. The ends lost 3 bases at V and 5 bases at J; junction bases unmatched: 5. This CDR3 spans 16 amino acids. Germline V lookup: CDR1 MNHEY, CDR2 SMNVEV (reference sequence).

CDR3 in DNA: TGTGCCAGCAGCCAAGGGGCAGGGGCGACTGAAGCTTTCTTT. Amino acids: CASSQGAGATEAFF. The V and J genes are TRBV3-1 (or the pseudogene TRBV3-2) and TRBJ1-1, with D perhaps TRBD1 (6 bases). V shed 1 base and J shed 5 bases, with 11 bases lying between them. Per the germline V gene, CDR1 is LGHDT and CDR2 is YNNKEL (reference sequence). CDR3 length: 14 amino acids.

The V gene is TRBV30, the J gene TRBJ1-2, with 8 positions matching TRBD1. The CDR3 extends over 14 amino acids. Germline V gene sequence: CDR1 GTSNPN, CDR2 SVGIG (reference sequence). The trim removed 2 bases at V and 6 bases at J, leaving 8 bases unmatched. In DNA, the CDR3 is TGTGCCTGGAGTTTACTTACAGGGGGTCATGGCTACACCTTC. Protein: CAWSLLTGGHGYTF.

The V and J genes are TRBV10-3 and TRBJ2-7; 13 bases fit TRBD2. J was trimmed by 2 bases and V by 2 bases; bases with no gene match: 3. Germline CDR1 is ENHRY and CDR2 is SYGVKD. CDR3 length: 16 amino acids. The CDR3 protein is CAISEGLAGAAYEQYF. CDR3 DNA: TGTGCCATCAGTGAGGGACTAGCGGGAGCGGCCTACGAGCAGTACTTC.

V usage is TRBV5-4 and J usage is TRBJ1-6, with TRBD1 matching over 8 bases. Germline assignment: CDR1 SGHNT and CDR2 YYREEE (reference sequence). This CDR3 has 14 residues. The J segment lost 5 bases and the V segment lost 3 bases, leaving 1 base of the junction unmatched. In nucleotides, the CDR3 is TGTGCCAGCAGCTCGGGACAGGATAATTCACCCCTCCACTTT. Translated: CASSSGQDNSPLHF.

V gene TRBV29-1 combines with J gene TRBJ1-2; D gene uncertain. CDR1 SQVTM and CDR2 ANQGSEA come from the germline V gene. Trimming removed 1 base from V and 8 bases from J, with 14 bases in between. The CDR3 runs 13 residues. The CDR3 nucleotides are TGCAGCGTTGAAGTTAGGCAGGCTCTAGGCTACACCTTC. It codes for CSVEVRQALGYTF.

Note on this clone: Distinct nucleotide sequences in the sample also encode this CDR3. The rearrangement joins TRBV11-3 to TRBJ1-6; D gene uncertain. Looked up from germline, CDR1 is SGHNT and CDR2 is YENEEA. With 5 bases removed from V and 7 bases from J, the gap between germline ends came to 9 bases. The CDR3 totals 13 residues. CDR3 sequence reads: CASSLNRNSPLHF. DNA for the CDR3: TGTGCCAGCAGCCTAAACCGCAATTCACCCCTCCACTTT.

This rearrangement joins TRBV18 to TRBJ2-5; D unclear. The CDR3 has 14 amino acids. Trimming removed 6 bases from V and 2 bases from J, with 13 bases in between. The germline gives CDR1 KGHSH, CDR2 LQKENI. The CDR3 reads CASSTPTDQETQYF. The CDR3 nucleotides are TGTGCCAGCTCCACCCCTACAGATCAAGAGACCCAGTACTTC.

The sample holds one count of this clone. The V gene is TRBV19, the J gene TRBJ2-5; a weak D match, TRBD1 (5 bases). V gave up 3 bases and J gave up 2 bases, with 10 bases separating them. In germline, CDR1 is LNHDA, CDR2 SQIVND (reference sequence). There are 14 residues in the CDR3. The CDR3 loop reads CASSISTAQETQYF. CDR3 bases: TGTGCCAGTAGTATTTCGACAGCACAAGAGACCCAGTACTTC.

The chain carries TRBV28 and TRBJ1-1; D ambiguous. The germline V and J ends were trimmed by 6 bases and 1 base, with 3 bases remaining between them. The CDR3 length is 11 residues. CDR1 is MDHEN and CDR2 is SYDVKM in the germline V gene. The CDR3 DNA sequence: TGTGCCAGCAGACAGAACACTGAAGCTTTCTTT. This translates into CASRQNTEAFF.

This clone was seen just once. The V call is TRBV19, the J call TRBJ1-6, with a weak D call TRBD1 (5 bases). Germline lookup yields CDR1 LNHDA and CDR2 SQIVND (reference sequence). The CDR3 is made up of 15 amino acids. Trimming stripped 4 bases from V and 2 bases from J, with 9 bases between. The CDR3 DNA follows: TGTGCCAGTAGTACCCGGGGGACCTATAATTCACCCCTCCACTTT. Its protein product is CASSTRGTYNSPLHF.